This T cell receptor (beta chain) was identified in a study of neurological immune-mediated disorders (dated by TCRdb to 2018 to 2020). Context from the whole study: Using UMI-based sequencing, the study compared peripheral blood TCR-beta repertoires from patients with HTLV-I-associated myelopathy (HAM/TSP), patients with multiple sclerosis, and healthy controls. Longitudinal samples, technical triplicates and paired sorted CD4+ and CD8+ T-cell subsets, alongside PBMC samples, were included among the approximately 99 TCR-beta libraries. Of the roughly 71 subjects in the cohort, some 15 were HAM/TSP patients, some 35 were multiple sclerosis patients, and 20 were healthy controls. Study-level results and caveats: TCR clonal expansion was highest in HAM/TSP patients and lowest in MS patients, with MS patients falling below even healthy controls. Across subjects, expanded clones never shared an identical CDR3 amino acid sequence, which suggests that the TCR-beta repertoires in every group were private.

To synthesize cDNA, template-switch 5'RACE was performed with a primer carrying a 10-nucleotide random unique molecular identifier so that each TCR transcript was tagged. Every sequencing run yielded over 190 million TCR-beta sequences covering 15-18 subjects. Total RNA was extracted with the RNeasy kit. The KAPA Real-time Library Amplification kit was used to amplify TCR-beta VDJ regions with primers targeting the TCR constant region and the 5'RACE anchor. Sample indexes and Illumina adaptors were added in a first PCR, and a second PCR then increased library yield. After Ampure bead purification, the TCR product of roughly 650 bp was size-selected on a 2% E-gel SizeSelection system. Library quality was checked on a Bioanalyzer, concentration was measured with Qubit, and libraries were quantified with the Kapa Library Quantification kit before pooling. Paired-end 2 x 150 bp sequencing of the libraries was performed on an Illumina HiSeq 2500. To increase sequence diversity, roughly 24-31% phiX was spiked into each library pool. From the authors' description of their analysis: Quality-filtered reads were processed with the UMI-based MiGEC pipeline, which removed over 75% of raw TCR sequences during error correction. IMGT germline references were used for aligning VDJ genes, and each clonotype was defined as a unique CDR3 amino acid sequence together with its V-J genes. VDJtools evaluated clonal expansion, Shannon diversity and CDR3 relatedness (CalcPairwiseDistances, ClusterSamples); CLCbio workbench built phylogenetic trees. Expanded clones were defined as having at least 8 unique UMIs, based on coefficient-of-variation modelling across technical triplicates. Starting from the raw public reads, TCRdb applied fastp trimming at Q25, assembled clones with MiXCR and retained in-frame beta chains. Here each entry gathers all rows of one CDR3 protein and keeps the most common genes and DNA. The V and J calls shown here were made by TCRdb, not taken from the authors' results. The sample profile shows some 18,000 distinct CDR3 sequences; 6.5% to 9% of them were found once. The ten largest make up about a sixth of the sample.

Sorted-subset TCR libraries were prepared from about 1 million sorted CD4+ or CD8+ T cells. Peripheral blood was subjected to Ficoll-Hypaque density gradient centrifugation to isolate PBMCs, which were then cryopreserved in liquid nitrogen. Paired sorted CD4+ and CD8+ subsets came from healthy controls, HAM/TSP patients and MS patients. This clonotype was recorded many times. It lacks a known antigen. No base quality values were provided; no much bigger clone lies one nucleotide off. For CDR1 and CDR2, the germline V gene lists MNHNS and SASEGT. The germline V end is reduced by 4 bases and the J end by 4 bases; junction bases left unmatched: 11. The CDR3 starts with the cysteine, ends with the phenylalanine, and has 16 residues. Here the CDR3 DNA is all that survives: 48 bases in frame from base 1.

Recombination linked TRBV6-1 to TRBJ1-2; 8 bases in the middle match TRBD1. The sequenced material came from CD8+ T cells from blood. The receptor was isolated from a woman aged 25 to 39 with HTLV-1-associated myelopathy (HAM/TSP). The DNA sequence is as follows: TGTGCCAGCAGTGCGTTACAGGGGGATATAGGCTATGGCTACACCTTC. The resulting protein is CASSALQGDIGYGYTF.